These T cell receptor beta chains were read from a single sample in a study of blood T cell repertoires in COVID-19. Produced via immunoSEQ multiplex PCR; TCRdb's table is partial and in-frame only. The table lists about 260,000 clones, about 80% of them singletons. The sequenced material came from peripheral blood. The source is a woman aged 45-65 years who had recovered from COVID-19. Both conserved end residues are part of each CDR3. D genes are given only for firm matches. For some rows the clone size is stated as once, few or many, or as a class when expanded; others skip it.

v_gene: TRBV12-3/TRBV12-4
abundance: NA
len: 13
j_gene: TRBJ1-1
d_gene: NA
CDR3aa: CASSMGQNTEAFF
CDR3nt: TGTGCCAGCAGTATGGGGCAGAACACTGAAGCTTTCTTT

v_gene: TRBV11-2
abundance: once
len: 16
j_gene: TRBJ2-3
d_gene: NA
CDR3aa: CASSLGSSIPTDTQYF
CDR3nt: TGTGCCAGCAGCCTCGGGTCCTCGATACCCACAGATACGCAGTATTTT

v_gene: TRBV5-1
abundance: NA
len: 16
j_gene: TRBJ2-2
d_gene: NA
CDR3aa: CASSLTSGVVSGELFF
CDR3nt: TGCGCCAGCAGCTTGACCTCCGGGGTTGTGTCGGGGGAGCTGTTTTTT

v_gene: TRBV18
abundance: NA
len: 15
j_gene: TRBJ2-3
d_gene: NA
CDR3aa: CASSPQGASTDTQYF
CDR3nt: TGTGCCAGCTCCCCACAGGGAGCAAGCACAGATACGCAGTATTTT

v_gene: TRBV28
abundance: NA
len: 14
j_gene: TRBJ2-7
d_gene: TRBD2
CDR3aa: CASSLGGGLGEQYF
CDR3nt: TGTGCCAGCAGTTTGGGGGGAGGGCTGGGCGAGCAGTACTTC

v_gene: TRBV19
abundance: NA
len: 14
j_gene: TRBJ1-5
d_gene: NA
CDR3aa: CASSIGQGNQPQHF
CDR3nt: TGTGCCAGTAGTATTGGCCAGGGGAATCAGCCCCAGCATTTT

v_gene: TRBV7-9
abundance: NA
len: 17
j_gene: TRBJ2-3
d_gene: NA
CDR3aa: CASSLGRQVTGTDTQYF
CDR3nt: TGTGCCAGCAGCTTAGGGAGACAGGTAACGGGCACAGATACGCAGTATTTT

v_gene: TRBV10-3
abundance: NA
len: 14
j_gene: TRBJ2-7
d_gene: NA
CDR3aa: CAISEASDSYEQYF
CDR3nt: TGTGCCATCAGTGAGGCTAGCGACTCCTACGAGCAGTACTTC

v_gene: TRBV24-1
abundance: NA
len: 15
j_gene: TRBJ2-1
d_gene: NA
CDR3aa: CATSDFGGGRLQQFF
CDR3nt: TGTGCCACCAGTGATTTTGGTGGAGGACGTCTCCAACAGTTCTTC

v_gene: TRBV7-7
abundance: once
len: 16
j_gene: TRBJ2-5
d_gene: TRBD2
CDR3aa: CASSLVRTSGRETQYF
CDR3nt: TGTGCCAGCAGCTTAGTTCGGACTAGCGGCCGGGAGACCCAGTACTTC

v_gene: TRBV5-1
abundance: NA
len: 15
j_gene: TRBJ2-7
d_gene: TRBD2
CDR3aa: CASSPSGSLTYEQYF
CDR3nt: TGCGCCAGCAGCCCAAGCGGGAGCCTCACCTACGAGCAGTACTTC

v_gene: TRBV3-1/TRBV3-2
abundance: NA
len: 15
j_gene: TRBJ2-7
d_gene: TRBD2
CDR3aa: CASSQGLAGATEQYF
CDR3nt: TGTGCCAGCAGCCAGGGACTAGCGGGAGCCACCGAGCAGTACTTC

v_gene: TRBV7-3
abundance: NA
len: 16
j_gene: TRBJ2-1
d_gene: TRBD2
CDR3aa: CASSRAGTSGNNEQFF
CDR3nt: TGTGCCAGCAGCCGAGCCGGGACTAGCGGCAACAATGAGCAGTTCTTC

v_gene: TRBV5-1
abundance: NA
len: 15
j_gene: TRBJ1-2
d_gene: NA
CDR3aa: CASSINSNANYGYTF
CDR3nt: TGCGCCAGCAGCATAAACAGTAACGCTAACTATGGCTACACCTTC

v_gene: TRBV7-3
abundance: NA
len: 16
j_gene: TRBJ2-1
d_gene: NA
CDR3aa: CASSLWWQGSVNEQFF
CDR3nt: TGTGCCAGCAGCTTATGGTGGCAGGGGTCGGTCAATGAGCAGTTCTTC

v_gene: TRBV28
abundance: NA
len: 16
j_gene: TRBJ2-4
d_gene: TRBD1
CDR3aa: CASSWGQGIAKNIQYF
CDR3nt: TGTGCCAGCAGTTGGGGACAGGGGATAGCCAAAAACATTCAGTACTTC

v_gene: TRBV7-2
abundance: NA
len: 16
j_gene: TRBJ2-5
d_gene: NA
CDR3aa: CASSFGLRYASETQYF
CDR3nt: TGTGCCAGCAGCTTTGGACTCCGCTACGCTTCGGAGACCCAGTACTTC

v_gene: TRBV28
abundance: NA
len: 15
j_gene: TRBJ1-1
d_gene: NA
CDR3aa: CASSYPTGLNTEAFF
CDR3nt: TGTGCCAGCAGTTACCCGACAGGCCTGAACACTGAAGCTTTCTTT

v_gene: TRBV3-1/TRBV3-2
abundance: NA
len: 17
j_gene: TRBJ2-7
d_gene: TRBD1
CDR3aa: CASSQGTSGTGGGKQYF
CDR3nt: TGTGCCAGCAGCCAAGGGACTTCCGGGACAGGGGGAGGGAAGCAGTACTTC

v_gene: TRBV6-2/TRBV6-3
abundance: NA
len: 14
j_gene: TRBJ1-2
d_gene: NA
CDR3aa: CASSYSDRNYGYTF
CDR3nt: TGTGCCAGCAGTTACTCCGACAGAAACTATGGCTACACCTTC

v_gene: TRBV19
abundance: NA
len: 15
j_gene: TRBJ2-1
d_gene: NA
CDR3aa: CASSIQRGLNNEQFF
CDR3nt: TGTGCCAGTAGTATCCAAAGAGGATTAAACAATGAGCAGTTCTTC

v_gene: TRBV2
abundance: NA
len: 15
j_gene: TRBJ2-2
d_gene: NA
CDR3aa: CASSWGRTNTGELFF
CDR3nt: TGTGCCAGCAGTTGGGGCCGGACGAACACCGGGGAGCTGTTTTTT

v_gene: TRBV11-1
abundance: once
len: 15
j_gene: TRBJ2-7
d_gene: NA
CDR3aa: CASSRTPGDSYEQYF
CDR3nt: TGTGCCAGCAGCCGGACACCAGGGGACTCCTACGAGCAGTACTTC

v_gene: TRBV28
abundance: few
len: 10
j_gene: TRBJ2-7
d_gene: NA
CDR3aa: CATAEWEQYF
CDR3nt: TGTGCCACCGCGGAGTGGGAGCAGTACTTC

v_gene: TRBV7-2
abundance: NA
len: 14
j_gene: TRBJ1-1
d_gene: NA
CDR3aa: CASSPSYGPTEAFF
CDR3nt: TGTGCCAGCAGCCCATCTTATGGGCCGACTGAAGCTTTCTTT

v_gene: TRBV20-1
abundance: NA
len: 14
j_gene: TRBJ2-7
d_gene: TRBD2
CDR3aa: CSASLRGGPYEQYF
CDR3nt: TGCAGTGCTAGTCTCCGCGGGGGACCCTACGAGCAGTACTTC

v_gene: TRBV24-1
abundance: NA
len: 17
j_gene: TRBJ1-2
d_gene: TRBD1
CDR3aa: CATSDSTYRGINYGYTF
CDR3nt: TGTGCCACCAGTGATTCCACGTACAGGGGAATTAACTATGGCTACACCTTC

v_gene: TRBV30
abundance: NA
len: 12
j_gene: TRBJ1-2
d_gene: NA
CDR3aa: CAWSPGDYGYTF
CDR3nt: TGTGCCTGGAGTCCAGGGGACTATGGCTACACCTTC

v_gene: TRBV28
abundance: NA
len: 13
j_gene: TRBJ2-2
d_gene: TRBD2
CDR3aa: CASRPAGFGELFF
CDR3nt: TGTGCCAGCAGGCCAGCGGGGTTCGGGGAGCTGTTTTTT

v_gene: TRBV27
abundance: NA
len: 14
j_gene: TRBJ1-5
d_gene: NA
CDR3aa: CASSPSLGAIAQHF
CDR3nt: TGTGCCAGCAGCCCCTCGTTGGGGGCGATAGCCCAGCATTTT

v_gene: TRBV5-1
abundance: NA
len: 14
j_gene: TRBJ2-7
d_gene: NA
CDR3aa: CASSSGTNRYEQYF
CDR3nt: TGCGCCAGCAGCTCCGGGACAAACCGATACGAGCAGTACTTC

v_gene: TRBV30
abundance: NA
len: 13
j_gene: TRBJ2-1
d_gene: NA
CDR3aa: CAVETRTLTTQFF
CDR3nt: TGTGCCGTGGAAACCCGGACTCTTACCACGCAGTTCTTC

v_gene: TRBV4-3
abundance: NA
len: 13
j_gene: TRBJ1-6
d_gene: TRBD1
CDR3aa: CASSRRGLSPLHF
CDR3nt: TGCGCCAGCAGTCGCAGGGGGCTTTCACCCCTCCACTTT

v_gene: TRBV6-5
abundance: NA
len: 16
j_gene: TRBJ2-7
d_gene: NA
CDR3aa: CASSYSKLGGAYEQYF
CDR3nt: TGTGCCAGCAGTTACTCGAAGCTTGGAGGTGCCTACGAGCAGTACTTC

v_gene: TRBV24-1
abundance: few
len: 16
j_gene: TRBJ2-2
d_gene: NA
CDR3aa: CATSDFQGGNTGELFF
CDR3nt: TGTGCCACCAGTGATTTCCAGGGGGGGAACACCGGGGAGCTGTTTTTT

v_gene: TRBV4-3
abundance: NA
len: 13
j_gene: TRBJ2-7
d_gene: NA
CDR3aa: CASSQDQGREQYF
CDR3nt: TGCGCCAGCAGCCAAGATCAGGGTCGGGAGCAGTACTTC

v_gene: TRBV18
abundance: once
len: 19
j_gene: TRBJ2-6
d_gene: TRBD2
CDR3aa: CASSPLATSGAYGANVLTF
CDR3nt: TGTGCCAGCTCACCACTTGCTACTAGCGGGGCCTATGGGGCCAACGTCCTGACTTTC

v_gene: TRBV28
abundance: few
len: 13
j_gene: TRBJ1-5
d_gene: NA
CDR3aa: CASRPPTGQPQHF
CDR3nt: TGTGCCAGCAGACCCCCGACGGGTCAGCCCCAGCATTTT

v_gene: TRBV5-1
abundance: NA
len: 16
j_gene: TRBJ2-2
d_gene: TRBD2
CDR3aa: CASSSGTSGSTGELFF
CDR3nt: TGCGCCAGCAGCTCCGGGACTAGCGGGAGCACCGGGGAGCTGTTTTTT

v_gene: TRBV24-1
abundance: many
len: 14
j_gene: TRBJ2-7
d_gene: NA
CDR3aa: CATSGSFKPNEQYF
CDR3nt: TGTGCCACCAGTGGGTCCTTCAAGCCCAACGAGCAGTACTTC